The 23 T cell receptor beta chains listed next were all sequenced from one sample in a study of blood T cell repertoires in COVID-19. The method was immunoSEQ multiplex PCR; TCRdb's version includes in-frame clones alone and lacks a portion of them. In the table there are about 44,000 clones, about 88% of which are singletons. Material for sequencing was peripheral blood. The receptors derive from a human donor in a cohort sampled during active COVID-19.

J is TRBJ2-2 and V is TRBV18; 9 positions match TRBD1. V was clipped by 1 base and J by 4 bases; unmatched bases: 7. This CDR3 comprises 17 residues. CDR1 KGHSH and CDR2 LQKENI come from the germline V gene. CDR3 residues: CASSPLYGQGSTGELFF. The CDR3 DNA sequence: TGTGCCAGCTCACCACTCTACGGACAGGGGAGCACCGGGGAGCTGTTTTTT.

The rearrangement joins TRBV6-5 to TRBJ2-7; TRBD1 aligns across 10 bases. Germline V lookup: CDR1 MNHEY, CDR2 SVGAGI. This CDR3 spans 16 amino acids. Losses at the gene ends were 2 bases for V and 1 base for J; bases not matched to a gene: 5. CDR3 in DNA: TGTGCCAGCAGTTACAGCGCGGGACAGGGGTCCTACGAGCAGTACTTC. Its protein product is CASSYSAGQGSYEQYF.

This clone was seen just once. The chain has TRBV30 and TRBJ1-3; D uncertain. Germline V gives CDR1 GTSNPN, CDR2 SVGIG (reference sequence). This CDR3 region has 14 residues. Between the trimmed V and J ends, which lost 2 bases and 0 bases, there was a span of 8 bases. The CDR3 sequence is CAWSSGSSGNTIYF. DNA for the CDR3: TGTGCCTGGAGTTCCGGGAGCTCTGGAAACACCATATATTTT.

The chain joins TRBV4-3 to TRBJ2-7, with D tentatively TRBD1 (5 bases). Germline CDR1 LGHNA, CDR2 YSLEER. V lost 5 bases and J lost 5, with 13 bases in between. The CDR3 runs 13 residues. CDR3 protein: CASSTRQGDEQYF. CDR3 bases: TGCGCCAGCAGCACCCGTCAGGGTGACGAGCAGTACTTC.

This clone was seen more than once but under ten times. The genes are TRBV18 and TRBJ1-3, with D uncertain. The germline gives CDR1 KGHSH, CDR2 LQKENI. V dropped 0 bases and J dropped 3 bases, with 6 bases sitting between them. This CDR3 has 14 residues. CDR3 bases: TGTGCCAGCTCACCACCTACAGATGGAAACACCATATATTTT. Amino acid sequence: CASSPPTDGNTIYF.

V and J are TRBV28 and TRBJ1-2; no reliable D call. The V gene lost 3 bases and the J gene lost 0 bases, with 8 bases spanning the gap. The germline V gene encodes CDR1 MDHEN and CDR2 SYDVKM. The CDR3 covers 14 residues. In DNA, the CDR3 is TGTGCCAGCAGTTTGGTAGGAGCTAACTATGGCTACACCTTC. This gives the protein CASSLVGANYGYTF.

The V gene is TRBV6-5, the J gene TRBJ2-4, with 8 positions matching TRBD2. V gave up 2 bases and J gave up 6 bases; unmatched junction bases: 6. This CDR3 spans 15 amino acids. The germline CDR1 and CDR2 sequences are MNHEY and SVGAGI. The CDR3 DNA reads TGTGCCAGCAGTTACGGGTTCGGGGGGGGAAACATTCAGTACTTC. Encoded protein: CASSYGFGGGNIQYF.

The chain links TRBV5-1 to TRBJ2-3; a possible D gene is TRBD2 (6 bases). The ends were cut back, 0 bases at V and 4 bases at J, with 15 bases in the middle. CDR3 length: 16 amino acids. From germline, CDR1 is SGHRS and CDR2 YFSETQ. The CDR3 nucleotides are TGCGCCAGCAGCTTGGGAGCTAGCGCGTACGCAGATACGCAGTATTTT. This codes for CASSLGASAYADTQYF. The full variable domain, completed using reference TRBV5-1 and TRBJ2-3, is KAGVTQTPRYLIKTRGQQVTLSCSPISGHRSVSWYQQTPGQGLQFLFEYFSETQRNKGNFPGRFSGRQFSNSRSEMNVSTLELGDSALYLCASSLGASAYADTQYFGPGTRLTVL.

The chain links TRBV7-9 to TRBJ1-2; 7 positions agree with TRBD1. In germline, CDR1 is SEHNR, CDR2 FQNEAQ (reference sequence). The V and J ends lost 0 bases and 8 bases, in that order; junction bases with no gene match: 6. The CDR3 is 14 amino acids. DNA for the CDR3: TGTGCCAGCAGCTTAGCGCGACAGGGTGCAGGCTACACCTTC. The encoded protein is CASSLARQGAGYTF.

The rearrangement joins TRBV5-1 to TRBJ1-6; D is unclear. The germline V gene has CDR1 SGHRS and CDR2 YFSETQ. Trimming stripped 0 bases from V and 4 bases from J, with 8 bases between. There are 15 residues in the CDR3. CDR3 region: CASSLGTEYNSPLHF. The CDR3 nucleotides are TGCGCCAGCAGCTTGGGCACAGAGTATAATTCACCCCTCCACTTT. Based on the CDR3 plus reference TRBV5-1 and TRBJ1-6, the full variable domain is KAGVTQTPRYLIKTRGQQVTLSCSPISGHRSVSWYQQTPGQGLQFLFEYFSETQRNKGNFPGRFSGRQFSNSRSEMNVSTLELGDSALYLCASSLGTEYNSPLHFGNGTRLTVT.

The chain is built from TRBV19 and TRBJ2-5; perhaps TRBD1 as D (6 bases). The CDR3 covers 13 residues. V lost 5 bases and J lost 1, with 8 bases in between. Germline-derived CDR1 and CDR2 are LNHDA and SQIVND (reference sequence). This CDR3 is CASSQGSQETQYF. The CDR3 DNA follows: TGTGCCAGTAGTCAGGGGAGCCAAGAGACCCAGTACTTC. Filled out from reference TRBV19 and TRBJ2-5, the complete variable domain reads DGGITQSPKYLFRKEGQNVTLSCEQNLNHDAMYWYRQDPGQGLRLIYYSQIVNDFQKGDIAEGYSVSREKKESFPLTVTSAQKNPTAFYLCASSQGSQETQYFGPGTRLLVL.

This clone occurred a few times. The gene calls are TRBV6-2 or TRBV6-3 and TRBJ2-1; 8 nucleotides line up with TRBD1. Trimming removed 3 bases from V and 6 bases from J; junction bases left unmatched: 13. Germline V lookup: CDR1 MNHEY, CDR2 SVGEGT. The CDR3 is 17 amino acids. CDR3 sequence reads: CASSYITDRDRTNEQFF. The CDR3 bases are TGTGCCAGCAGTTATATAACGGACAGGGACAGAACCAATGAGCAGTTCTTC.

The chain links TRBV11-2 to TRBJ2-1, with 9 nucleotides matching TRBD2. Germline assignment: CDR1 SGHAT and CDR2 FQNNGV. V lost 3 bases to trimming and J lost 6 bases; unmatched junction nucleotides: 6. The CDR3 length is 15 residues. CDR3 amino acids: CASSFILAGTNEQFF. The CDR3 DNA follows: TGTGCCAGCAGCTTTATCCTAGCGGGGACCAATGAGCAGTTCTTC.

V is TRBV7-2 and J is TRBJ2-5; D is perhaps TRBD1 (6 bases). The CDR3 length is 14 residues. Deletions cut 4 bases from V and 0 bases from J, with 9 bases between. Germline CDR1 SGHTA, CDR2 FQGNSA. CDR3 region: CASSSGTYQETQYF. The CDR3 nucleotides are TGTGCCAGCAGCTCGGGGACATACCAAGAGACCCAGTACTTC.

This rearrangement joins TRBV4-1 to TRBJ2-2; TRBD2 matches at 12 bases. CDR1 and CDR2 (germline): MGHRA, YSYEKL. CDR3 size: 18 residues. V dropped 1 base and J dropped 4; count of bases not matched to a gene: 7. The DNA of the CDR3 is TGCGCCAGCAGCCAAGTATCTAGCGGGGGGGCTGGCACCGGGGAGCTGTTTTTT. Protein sequence: CASSQVSSGGAGTGELFF.

The chain couples TRBV4-1 to TRBJ2-2; D gene ambiguous. Per the germline V gene, CDR1 is MGHRA and CDR2 is YSYEKL. The CDR3 is 14 amino acids. V was cut by 1 base and J by 6 bases, with 9 bases left in between. The CDR3: CASSQAHGAGELFF. The CDR3 DNA reads as TGCGCCAGCAGCCAAGCTCACGGAGCCGGGGAGCTGTTTTTT.

The rearrangement joins TRBV7-9 to TRBJ1-2; the D gene is possibly TRBD1 (5 bases). The germline CDR1 and CDR2 sequences are SEHNR and FQNEAQ (reference sequence). Trimming pared 4 bases from V and 4 bases from J, leaving 16 bases between. The length of the CDR3 is 15 residues. This CDR3 is CASSSTGAGLYGYTF. The CDR3 region has the DNA TGTGCCAGCAGCTCCACTGGGGCCGGCCTCTATGGCTACACCTTC.

The chain employs TRBV11-3 and TRBJ1-5, with 9 bases aligning to TRBD1. The trim removed 5 bases at V and 7 bases at J, leaving 6 bases unmatched. Germline lookup yields CDR1 SGHNT and CDR2 YENEEA. The length of the CDR3 is 14 residues. CDR3 amino acids: CASSPDRGNQPQHF. DNA of the CDR3: TGTGCCAGCAGCCCGGACAGGGGAAACCAGCCCCAGCATTTT.

The genes are TRBV30 and TRBJ2-3, with 11 bases lining up with TRBD2. V lost 2 bases to trimming and J lost 2 bases; unmatched junction nucleotides: 3. Germline V CDR1 and CDR2: GTSNPN, SVGIG (reference sequence). CDR3 length: 15 residues. CDR3: CAWSRLAGHTDTQYF. The CDR3 DNA sequence: TGTGCCTGGAGTAGACTAGCGGGACACACAGATACGCAGTATTTT.

The chain carries TRBV20-1 and TRBJ2-1; 8 bases line up with TRBD1. Trimming removed 3 bases from V and 4 bases from J; junction bases left unmatched: 5. This CDR3 is built from 14 residues. Germline CDR1 is DFQATT and CDR2 is SNEGSKA (reference sequence). CDR3 sequence: CSASDRTGYNEQFF. The DNA for the CDR3 is TGCAGTGCTAGTGATCGGACAGGGTACAATGAGCAGTTCTTC.

The rearrangement joins TRBV29-1 to TRBJ1-2; 9 bases are shared with TRBD1. Trimming at V came to 7 bases and at J to 1 base, leaving 4 bases not matched to a gene. The CDR3 length is 13 residues. Germline V gene sequence: CDR1 SQVTM, CDR2 ANQGSEA. The CDR3 loop reads CSGKGQGNYGYTF. The CDR3 coding sequence is TGCAGCGGAAAGGGACAGGGTAACTATGGCTACACCTTC.

This rearrangement joins TRBV7-9 to TRBJ2-1; 7 bases are a match to TRBD2. J gave up 7 bases and V 5 bases, and 8 bases lay outside the gene matches. Germline V gene lookup returns CDR1 SEHNR and CDR2 FQNEAQ (reference sequence). CDR3 length equals 14 residues. CDR3 coding DNA: TGTGCCAGCAGCCTCTCGGCGGGGGTAAATGAGCAGTTCTTC. This gives the protein CASSLSAGVNEQFF.

The chain uses TRBV3-1 (or the pseudogene TRBV3-2) and TRBJ1-5; D not certain. Germline CDR1 reads LGHDT; CDR2 reads YNNKEL (reference sequence). The CDR3 is made up of 17 amino acids. V was shortened by 1 base and J by 0 bases, with 13 bases between the two germline ends. DNA of the CDR3: TGTGCCAGCAGCCAAGTTCGCGAGAAAAATAGCAATCAGCCCCAGCATTTT. Translated: CASSQVREKNSNQPQHF.